These 9 T cell receptor beta chains came from one sample sequenced in a study of control samples from healthy donors and cancer patients. Sequencing used immunoSEQ multiplex PCR; TCRdb keeps in-frame clones, though not all of them. The table includes some 80,000 clones, about 90% detected once. Sequenced material: PBMCs. All receptors come from an older woman with head and neck cancer.

CDR3 sequence: CASGSGAGGASTDTQYF. The CDR3 DNA follows: TGTGCCAGCGGAAGTGGGGCGGGGGGCGCTAGCACAGATACGCAGTATTTT. This sequence joins TRBV9 and TRBJ2-3, with 8 bases aligning to TRBD2. The CDR3 is made up of 17 amino acids. V gave up 7 bases and J gave up 0 bases; unmatched junction bases: 13. Germline CDR1 and CDR2: SGDLS and YYNGEE.

The chain combines TRBV5-4 with TRBJ2-1, with 10 positions matching TRBD2. Germline V lookup: CDR1 SGHNT, CDR2 YYREEE (reference sequence). With 3 bases clipped from V and 2 bases from J, the junction kept 5 bases outside the gene matches. This CDR3 is built from 16 residues. The CDR3 bases are TGTGCCAGCAGCTCGAGAGCGGGAGGGACCTACAATGAGCAGTTCTTC. It translates to CASSSRAGGTYNEQFF.

The V call is TRBV6-6, the J call TRBJ2-7; 11 positions match TRBD2. V was pared by 0 bases and J by 2 bases, with 3 bases of the junction left unmatched. CDR3 length equals 16 residues. CDR1 and CDR2 from the germline V gene are MNHNY and SVGAGI (reference sequence). The CDR3 spells CASSYSDSGRAYEQYF. The CDR3 DNA sequence: TGTGCCAGCAGTTACTCCGATAGCGGGAGGGCCTACGAGCAGTACTTC.

The V and J genes are TRBV30 and TRBJ2-7; no reliable D call. V was trimmed by 2 bases and J by 3 bases, leaving 20 bases between them. Germline V gives CDR1 GTSNPN, CDR2 SVGIG (reference sequence). This CDR3 has 16 amino acids. The CDR3 sequence is CAWSPARPSRFYEQYF. The CDR3 coding sequence is TGTGCCTGGAGTCCTGCAAGACCCTCACGATTCTACGAGCAGTACTTC.

V is TRBV24-1 and J is TRBJ1-1, with D maybe TRBD1 (5 bases). Trimming pared 7 bases from V and 5 bases from J, leaving 16 bases between. CDR3 length: 14 amino acids. The germline CDR1 and CDR2 sequences are KGHDR and SFDVKD. Here the CDR3 DNA reads TGTGCCACCAGGTCAAATGTGCGGGGGACTGAAGCTTTCTTT. As protein: CATRSNVRGTEAFF.

The rearrangement joins TRBV3-1 (or the pseudogene TRBV3-2) to TRBJ1-2; 7 bases line up with TRBD1. V dropped 0 bases and J dropped 7; count of bases not matched to a gene: 5. The CDR3 extends over 14 amino acids. Germline CDR1 is LGHDT and CDR2 is YNNKEL (reference sequence). The DNA of the CDR3 is TGTGCCAGCAGCCAAGATCCACAGGGGAGTGGCTACACCTTC. This sequence encodes CASSQDPQGSGYTF.

The V call is TRBV7-2, the J call TRBJ2-2; TRBD1 might be the D (6 bases). V lost 1 base to trimming and J lost 7 bases, with 16 bases between them. The CDR3 length is 16 residues. Looked up from germline, CDR1 is SGHTA and CDR2 is FQGNSA. The CDR3 DNA reads TGTGCCAGCAGCTTAGTTGCAGGGACAAATAGCGGGGAGCTGTTTTTT. This sequence encodes CASSLVAGTNSGELFF.

J is TRBJ2-3 and V is TRBV3-1 (or the pseudogene TRBV3-2); D unclear. Germline V gives CDR1 LGHDT, CDR2 YNNKEL (reference sequence). Deletions cut 0 bases from V and 2 bases from J, with 12 bases between. The CDR3 extends over 16 amino acids. The CDR3 loop reads CASSQEAGRDTDTQYF. CDR3 DNA sequence: TGTGCCAGCAGCCAAGAGGCCGGTCGAGACACAGATACGCAGTATTTT.

The chain has TRBV30 and TRBJ1-3, with 8 bases fitting TRBD1. The ends lost 0 bases at V and 3 bases at J; junction bases unmatched: 13. Germline V lookup: CDR1 GTSNPN, CDR2 SVGIG (reference sequence). The CDR3 is made up of 18 amino acids. The CDR3 loop is CAWSVFRQGTVNGNTIYF. Here the CDR3 DNA reads TGTGCCTGGAGTGTATTCCGACAGGGGACTGTTAATGGAAACACCATATATTTT.